Following are 8 T cell receptor beta chains from one sample sequenced in a study of shared clonotypes between healthy human individuals (TCRdb year 2020). The method was the immunoSEQ multiplex PCR assay. TCRdb retrieved this table from immuneACCESS and kept in-frame rearrangements only. Not all clones are present; in checked studies, unresolved V genes account for under half, and no reason is known for the remainder. The sample profile shows approximately 2,000,000 clones; around 95% of them were found once. The ten largest clones take up about 1.7% of the sample. CD8 naive samples consisted of CD45RO-negative cells that were positively selected for CCR7, yielding a CD45RA+CCR7+ population without TemRA cells. Material: naive CD8+ T cells from PBMCs. Per the publication, the cell subset or site label means: CD45RA+CCR7+. All receptors derive from a man between 18 and 35 years old in good health. Some clones in this sample may be carry-over from other donors' samples.

To note about this clone: This sample includes further DNA sequences coding for the same CDR3. The chain recombines TRBV7-9 with TRBJ2-7; weak D call: TRBD2 (5 bases). Germline CDR1 SEHNR, CDR2 FQNEAQ (reference sequence). This CDR3 contains 12 residues. The V gene lost 1 base and the J gene lost 5 bases, with 6 bases spanning the gap. CDR3: CASSLDGDEQYF. Here the CDR3 DNA reads TGTGCCAGCAGCTTAGACGGGGACGAGCAGTACTTC.

The chain carries TRBV7-9 and TRBJ2-7; D is possibly TRBD2 (5 bases). The CDR3 covers 13 residues. CDR1 and CDR2 (germline): SEHNR, FQNEAQ (reference sequence). V lost 4 bases, J lost 4 bases, and 11 bases lay in between. CDR3 sequence (DNA): TGTGCCAGCAGCTCGGACTGGGGATACGAGCAGTACTTC. It yields the protein CASSSDWGYEQYF.

This clone was detected only once. The gene calls are TRBV15 and TRBJ2-2; the D gene is possibly TRBD1 (6 bases). With 5 bases removed from V and 4 bases from J, the gap between germline ends came to 14 bases. The CDR3 extends over 15 amino acids. The V gene's germline CDR1 is LNHNV and CDR2 YYDKDF (reference sequence). The CDR3 nucleotides read TGTGCCACCAGCGGCAGGGGTGGGAGCACCGGGGAGCTGTTTTTT. Translation gives CATSGRGGSTGELFF.

This clone is a singleton in its sample. The V call is TRBV6-5, the J call TRBJ2-7; weak D call: TRBD2 (5 bases). The CDR3 has 14 residues. CDR1 is MNHEY and CDR2 is SVGAGI in the germline V gene. V lost 2 bases, J lost 4 bases, and 12 bases lay in between. CDR3 amino acids: CASSYARGWYEQYF. The CDR3 coding sequence is TGTGCCAGCAGTTACGCCCGGGGTTGGTACGAGCAGTACTTC.

This clone occurred once. V usage is TRBV19 and J usage is TRBJ1-1; D may be TRBD1 (6 bases). Germline V gene data show CDR1 as LNHDA and CDR2 as SQIVND (reference sequence). The CDR3 sequence is 16 residues long. V lost 5 bases and J 4 bases, leaving 20 bases between the germline ends. CDR3 sequence (DNA): TGTGCCAGTAGTGAACGAACAGGGTTGGGCGTCACTGAAGCTTTCTTT. Residues: CASSERTGLGVTEAFF.

This clone was found once. This sequence joins TRBV28 and TRBJ2-2; no firm D call. From germline, CDR1 is MDHEN and CDR2 SYDVKM. The CDR3 extends over 13 amino acids. The V end lost 2 bases, the J end lost 4 bases, and 5 bases lay between the germline ends. CDR3 nucleotides: TGTGCCAGCAGTTTACATGGCACCGGGGAGCTGTTTTTT. This translates into CASSLHGTGELFF. The full variable domain, completed using reference TRBV28 and TRBJ2-2, is DVKVTQSSRYLVKRTGEKVFLECVQDMDHENMFWYRQDPGLGLRLIYFSYDVKMKEKGDIPEGYSVSREKKERFSLILESASTNQTSMYLCASSLHGTGELFFGEGSRLTVL.

The chain employs TRBV28 and TRBJ2-2, with unresolved D. Germline values: CDR1 MDHEN, CDR2 SYDVKM. The CDR3 is 15 residues long. Trimming took off 5 bases at V and 1 base at J, with 11 bases between the two ends. CDR3 amino acids: CASSLPSENTGELFF. The CDR3, as DNA: TGTGCCAGCAGTCTCCCCAGTGAGAACACCGGGGAGCTGTTTTTT.

The V and J genes are TRBV7-8 and TRBJ1-5; D is unclear. CDR1 is SGHVS and CDR2 is FQNEAQ in the germline V gene. The length of the CDR3 is 15 residues. V was shortened by 8 bases and J by 4 bases, with 18 bases between the two germline ends. CDR3 nucleotides: TGTGCCAGCGCGACTACCCACGAATCTAATCAGCCCCAGCATTTT. As protein: CASATTHESNQPQHF.